This T cell receptor (beta chain) was identified during a study of blood T cell repertoires in COVID-19. Study-wide context: In each case, the material was cDNA or gDNA derived from T cells, B-cell-depleted T cells, or PBMCs.

Source study methods: Reference gene primer amplification in the assay estimated nucleated cell counts. The data were produced by immunoSEQ multiplex PCR, yet TCRdb's version contains in-frame clones alone and is incomplete. The D gene and trimming were derived from the DNA, and the V and J assignments and clone size from that table. The table shows 150,000 to 200,000 clones, with about four fifths occurring only once. This CDR3 contains 16 residues. V dropped 7 bases and J dropped 0; count of bases not matched to a gene: 8. The V gene's germline CDR1 is ENHRY and CDR2 SYGVKD. The sequence derives from a man aged 65 to 79 with active or convalescent COVID-19. Sample: peripheral blood. The V gene is TRBV10-3, the J gene TRBJ2-1; 8 bases are a match to TRBD2. As DNA, the CDR3 is TGTGCCATCAAAGATAGCGGGGAACCCTCCTACAATGAGCAGTTCTTC. Protein product: CAIKDSGEPSYNEQFF.